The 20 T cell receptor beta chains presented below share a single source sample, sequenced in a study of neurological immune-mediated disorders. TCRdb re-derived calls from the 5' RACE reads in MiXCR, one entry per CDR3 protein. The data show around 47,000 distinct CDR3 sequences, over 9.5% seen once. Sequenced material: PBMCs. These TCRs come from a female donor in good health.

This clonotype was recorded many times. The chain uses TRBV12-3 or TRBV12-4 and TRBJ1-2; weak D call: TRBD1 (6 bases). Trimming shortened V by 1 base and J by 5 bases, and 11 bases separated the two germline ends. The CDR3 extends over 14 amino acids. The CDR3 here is CASSLGAGAYGYTF. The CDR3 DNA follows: TGTGCCAGCAGTTTAGGGGCAGGGGCTTATGGCTACACCTTC.

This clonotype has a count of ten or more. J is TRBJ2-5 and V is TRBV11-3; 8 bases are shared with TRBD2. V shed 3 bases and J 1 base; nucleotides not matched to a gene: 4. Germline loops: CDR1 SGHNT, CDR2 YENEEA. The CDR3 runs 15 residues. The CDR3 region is CASSLERGPQETQYF. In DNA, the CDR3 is TGTGCCAGCAGCTTGGAGCGGGGGCCCCAAGAGACCCAGTACTTC. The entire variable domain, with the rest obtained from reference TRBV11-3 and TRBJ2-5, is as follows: EAGVVQSPRYKIIEKKQPVAFWCNPISGHNTLYWYLQNLGQGPELLIRYENEEAVDDSQLPKDRFSAERLKGVDSTLKIQPAELGDSAVYLCASSLERGPQETQYFGPGTRLLVL.

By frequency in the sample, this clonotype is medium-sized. The CDR3 region has the DNA TGCAGTGCTAGGGATCGTTTACTAAGCGGGAGTGACAATGAGCAGTTCTTC. It encodes CSARDRLLSGSDNEQFF. This chain uses TRBV20-1 with TRBJ2-1, with 8 positions matching TRBD2. The length of the CDR3 is 17 residues. CDR1 and CDR2 (germline): DFQATT, SNEGSKA (reference sequence). Trimming at V came to 3 bases and at J to 5 bases, leaving 15 bases not matched to a gene.

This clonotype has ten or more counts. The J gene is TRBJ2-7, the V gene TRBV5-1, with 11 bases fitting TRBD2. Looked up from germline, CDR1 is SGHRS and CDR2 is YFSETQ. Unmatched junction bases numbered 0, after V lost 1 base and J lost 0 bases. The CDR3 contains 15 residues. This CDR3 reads CASSLTSGGSYEQYF. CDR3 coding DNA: TGCGCCAGCAGCTTGACTAGCGGGGGCTCCTACGAGCAGTACTTC.

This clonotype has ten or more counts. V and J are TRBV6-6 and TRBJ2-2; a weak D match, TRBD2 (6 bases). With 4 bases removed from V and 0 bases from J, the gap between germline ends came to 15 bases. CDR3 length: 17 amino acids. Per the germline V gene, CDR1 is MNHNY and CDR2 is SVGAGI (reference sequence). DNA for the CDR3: TGTGCCAGCAGTTGGGGGGAAGGGATTACGAACACCGGGGAGCTGTTTTTT. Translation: CASSWGEGITNTGELFF.

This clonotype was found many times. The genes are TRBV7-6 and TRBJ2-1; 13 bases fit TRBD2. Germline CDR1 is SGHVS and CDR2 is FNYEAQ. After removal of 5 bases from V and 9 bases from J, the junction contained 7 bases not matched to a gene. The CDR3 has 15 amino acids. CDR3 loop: CASSARTSGSGEQFF. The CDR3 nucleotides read TGTGCCAGCAGCGCACGGACTAGCGGGAGTGGTGAGCAGTTCTTC.

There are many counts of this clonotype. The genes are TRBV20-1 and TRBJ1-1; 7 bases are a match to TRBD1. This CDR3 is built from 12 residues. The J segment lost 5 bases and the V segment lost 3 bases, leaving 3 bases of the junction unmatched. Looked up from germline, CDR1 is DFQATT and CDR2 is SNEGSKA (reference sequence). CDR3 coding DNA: TGCAGTGCTAGCCAGACAGGGACTGAAGCTTTCTTT. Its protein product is CSASQTGTEAFF.

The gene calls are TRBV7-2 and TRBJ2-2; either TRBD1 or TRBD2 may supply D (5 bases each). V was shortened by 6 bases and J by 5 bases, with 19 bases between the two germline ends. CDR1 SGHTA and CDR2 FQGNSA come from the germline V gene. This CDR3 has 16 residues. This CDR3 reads CASRKTGRVRTGELFF. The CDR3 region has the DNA TGTGCCAGCAGAAAAACGGGGCGAGTTAGAACCGGGGAGCTGTTTTTT.

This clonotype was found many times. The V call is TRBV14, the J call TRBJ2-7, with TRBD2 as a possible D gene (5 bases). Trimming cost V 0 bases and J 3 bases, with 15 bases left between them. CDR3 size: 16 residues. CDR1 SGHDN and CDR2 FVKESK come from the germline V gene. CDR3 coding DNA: TGTGCCAGCAGCCAAGACGTATTAGGGAGCTACTACGAGCAGTACTTC. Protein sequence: CASSQDVLGSYYEQYF.

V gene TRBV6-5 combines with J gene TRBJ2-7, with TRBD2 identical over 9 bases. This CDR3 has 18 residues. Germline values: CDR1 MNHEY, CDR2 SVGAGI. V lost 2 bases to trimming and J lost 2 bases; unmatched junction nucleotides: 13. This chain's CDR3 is CASSYARGGTSNPYEQYF. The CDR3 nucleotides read TGTGCCAGCAGTTACGCCCGGGGGGGGACTAGCAACCCCTACGAGCAGTACTTC.

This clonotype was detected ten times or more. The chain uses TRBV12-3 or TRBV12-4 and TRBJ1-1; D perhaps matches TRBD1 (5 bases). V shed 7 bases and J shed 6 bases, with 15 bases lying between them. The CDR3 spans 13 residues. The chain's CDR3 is CASTRDFTSEAFF. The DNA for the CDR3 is TGTGCCAGCACCCGGGACTTTACCTCTGAAGCTTTCTTT.

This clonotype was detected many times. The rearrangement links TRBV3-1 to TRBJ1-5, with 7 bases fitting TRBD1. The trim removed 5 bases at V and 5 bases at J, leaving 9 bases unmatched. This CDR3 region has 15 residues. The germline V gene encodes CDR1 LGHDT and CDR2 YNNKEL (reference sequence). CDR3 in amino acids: CASSSQDRPYQPQHF. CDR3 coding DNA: TGTGCCAGCAGCTCACAGGACAGGCCTTATCAGCCCCAGCATTTT.

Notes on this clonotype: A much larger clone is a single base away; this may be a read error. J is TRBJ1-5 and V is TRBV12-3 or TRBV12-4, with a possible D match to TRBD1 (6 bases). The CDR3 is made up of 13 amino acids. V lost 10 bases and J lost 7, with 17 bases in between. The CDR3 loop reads CATSQGGSQPQHF. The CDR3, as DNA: TGTGCCACGAGCCAAGGGGGTTCGCAGCCCCAGCATTTT.

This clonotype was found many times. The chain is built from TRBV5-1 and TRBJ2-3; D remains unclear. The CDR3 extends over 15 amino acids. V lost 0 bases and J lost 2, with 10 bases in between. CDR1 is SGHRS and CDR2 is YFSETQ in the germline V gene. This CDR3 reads CASSLGLTDTDTQYF. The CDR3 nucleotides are TGCGCCAGCAGCTTGGGGCTCACTGACACAGATACGCAGTATTTT.

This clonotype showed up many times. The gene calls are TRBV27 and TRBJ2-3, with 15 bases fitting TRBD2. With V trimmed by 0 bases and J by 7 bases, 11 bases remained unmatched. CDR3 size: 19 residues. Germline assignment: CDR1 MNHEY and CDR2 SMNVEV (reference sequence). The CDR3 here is CASSLSGGRGTSGGYTQYF. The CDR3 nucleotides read TGTGCCAGCAGTTTATCCGGGGGGAGAGGGACTAGCGGGGGGTATACGCAGTATTTT.

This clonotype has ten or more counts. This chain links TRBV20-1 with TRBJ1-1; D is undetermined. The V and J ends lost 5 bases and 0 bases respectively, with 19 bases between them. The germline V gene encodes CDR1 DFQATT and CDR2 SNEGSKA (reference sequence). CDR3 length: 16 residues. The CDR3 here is CSAPPAAGPMNTEAFF. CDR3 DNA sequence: TGCAGTGCTCCCCCCGCCGCGGGTCCCATGAACACTGAAGCTTTCTTT.

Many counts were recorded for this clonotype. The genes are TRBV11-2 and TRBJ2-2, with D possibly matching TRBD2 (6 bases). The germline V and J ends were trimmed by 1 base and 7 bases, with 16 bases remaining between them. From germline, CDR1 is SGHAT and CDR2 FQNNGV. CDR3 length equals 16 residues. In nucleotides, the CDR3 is TGTGCCAGCAGCTTAGTAGAAGGCGGGGTAGGCGGGGAGCTGTTTTTT. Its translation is CASSLVEGGVGGELFF.

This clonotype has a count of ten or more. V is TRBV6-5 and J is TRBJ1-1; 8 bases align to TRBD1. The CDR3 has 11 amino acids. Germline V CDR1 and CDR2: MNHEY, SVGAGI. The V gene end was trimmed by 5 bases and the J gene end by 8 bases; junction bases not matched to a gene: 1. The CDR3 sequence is CASSRQGEAFF. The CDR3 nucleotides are TGTGCCAGCAGTCGACAGGGGGAAGCTTTCTTT.

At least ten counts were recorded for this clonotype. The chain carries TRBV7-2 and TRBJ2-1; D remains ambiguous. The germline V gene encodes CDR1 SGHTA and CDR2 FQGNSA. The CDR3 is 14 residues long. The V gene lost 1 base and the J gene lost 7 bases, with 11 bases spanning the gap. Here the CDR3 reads CASSLVAPINEQFF. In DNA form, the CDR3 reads TGTGCCAGCAGCTTAGTGGCCCCGATAAATGAGCAGTTCTTC.

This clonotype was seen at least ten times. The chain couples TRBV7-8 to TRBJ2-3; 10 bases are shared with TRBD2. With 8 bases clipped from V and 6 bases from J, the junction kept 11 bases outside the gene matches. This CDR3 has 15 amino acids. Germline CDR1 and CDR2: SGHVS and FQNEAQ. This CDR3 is CASSRAGGPGDTQYF. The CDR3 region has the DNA TGTGCCAGCTCAAGAGCGGGGGGGCCCGGGGATACGCAGTATTTT.